The T cell receptor beta chain described here comes from a study of cytomegalovirus exposure and HLA in healthy donors. The CDR3 covers 14 residues. Germline V gene lookup returns CDR1 SEHNR and CDR2 FQNEAQ (reference sequence). V lost 6 bases, J lost 1 base, and 13 bases lay in between. Primers included in the PCR were 60 Vbeta and 13 Jbeta primers. Clones were read by immunoSEQ multiplex PCR, and TCRdb kept only the in-frame ones, dropping some. The sample has 100,000 to 150,000 clones, around 8.5% seen once. This chain uses TRBV7-9 with TRBJ2-7, with a tentative D call TRBD2 (5 bases). The TCR sequence derives from a man between 35 and 55 years old in good health and CMV-seronegative. Sequencing was carried out using PBMCs. CDR3 protein: CASSGGAPSYEQYF. CDR3 bases: TGTGCCAGCAGTGGAGGCGCTCCATCCTACGAGCAGTACTTC.